This TCR beta chain was recorded in a study of metastatic and nonmetastatic thyroid tumors. This CDR3 region has 13 residues. From germline, CDR1 is DFQATT and CDR2 SNEGSKA (reference sequence). Trimming at V came to 6 bases and at J to 4 bases, leaving 7 bases not matched to a gene. Ahead of thyroid surgery, no patient had received treatment of any kind. MiXCR re-clonotyped the PCR reads for TCRdb. Counted here are some 46,000 clones, 24% occurring once; the ten biggest clones make up around 3.2%. This clone has only a few counts. The sequencing input was blood. The chain carries TRBV20-1 and TRBJ2-7, with TRBD2 matching 9 bases. This TCR derives from a male donor with papillary thyroid cancer or a benign thyroid nodule (not recorded which). Some clones in this sample may be carry-over from other donors' samples. CDR3 amino acids: CSARTSAIYEQYF. CDR3 coding DNA: TGCAGTGCCCGGACTAGCGCGATTTACGAGCAGTACTTC.